These T cell receptor beta chains were read from a single sample in a study of T cells after yellow fever vaccination. One entry per CDR3 protein, called by TCRdb with MiXCR from the 5' RACE reads. The table lists 550,000 or so distinct CDR3 sequences, 19% of them singletons. Source: PBMCs, taken 15 days after the yellow fever booster vaccination. The receptors come from a man aged 30-40 years who received the YFV17D yellow fever vaccine. Both conserved end residues are part of each CDR3.

J: TRBJ2-1
V: TRBV7-2
CDR3: CASSSVGGGRGNEQFF

J: TRBJ2-2
V: TRBV6-5
CDR3: CASSYSSGSTGELFF

J: TRBJ2-2
V: TRBV18
CDR3: CASSPFWLAGYGGELFF

J: TRBJ2-3
V: TRBV14
CDR3: CASSRTSRADTQYF

J: TRBJ2-7
V: TRBV7-3
CDR3: CASSPGTSVLDPSYEQYF

J: TRBJ2-1
V: TRBV6-1
CDR3: CASSGVWGYNEQFF

J: TRBJ2-7
V: TRBV27
CDR3: CASSLLRTSGAYEQYF

J: TRBJ2-7
V: TRBV5-4
CDR3: CASSPGGGSSSYEQYF

J: TRBJ2-2
V: TRBV6-5
CDR3: CASRSPTGELFF

J: TRBJ2-2
V: TRBV4-3
CDR3: CASSHLAGSNTGELFF

J: TRBJ2-7
V: TRBV7-2
CDR3: CASSPSWDEQYF

J: TRBJ2-3
V: TRBV4-2
CDR3: CASSQGSSDTQYF

J: TRBJ2-5
V: TRBV5-6
CDR3: CASSLGLEGTQYF

J: TRBJ2-1
V: TRBV7-2
CDR3: CASSRRLAGGRDNEQFF

J: TRBJ1-1
V: TRBV5-6
CDR3: CASRSREDTEAFF

J: TRBJ2-3
V: TRBV5-4
CDR3: CASSLAAGGIGTDTQYF

J: TRBJ2-5
V: TRBV7-9
CDR3: CASSFDRGQETQYF

J: TRBJ2-7
V: TRBV6-1
CDR3: CASSPGQGKGWEQYF

J: TRBJ2-5
V: TRBV3-1
CDR3: CASSRILAGKETQYF

J: TRBJ2-7
V: TRBV29-1
CDR3: CSVRFGNSGNEQYF

J: TRBJ1-1
V: TRBV29-1
CDR3: CSVEGPNEAFF

J: TRBJ1-4
V: TRBV6-5
CDR3: CASSYSSGLGRPFDEKLFF

J: TRBJ2-7
V: TRBV3-1
CDR3: CASSLRSAIVDEQYF

J: TRBJ2-7
V: TRBV29-1
CDR3: CSVEGQGKYEQYF

J: TRBJ2-3
V: TRBV7-3
CDR3: CASEIYTDTQYF

J: TRBJ2-1
V: TRBV29-1
CDR3: CSEGGKGYNEQFF